A selection of T cell receptor beta chains follows, all from one sample in a study of post-analysis software for immune sequencing data. MiXCR, run by TCRdb on the PCR reads, gives a single entry per CDR3 protein. The sample has some 800,000 distinct CDR3 sequences, 40% to 55% seen once. What was sequenced was blood. Every receptor here comes from a girl aged 5 to 17 with multiple sclerosis. Each CDR3 is given with its conserved first and last residue. A D gene is named only where the DNA matches it firmly. The size of a clone is reported for some rows only, either as once, few or many, or as a class for expanded clones.

v_gene	j_gene	abundance	d_gene	CDR3aa	CDR3nt
TRBV28	TRBJ2-7	once	TRBD2	CASSLLAGKNYEQYF	TGTGCCAGCAGTCTCTTAGCGGGAAAGAACTACGAGCAGTACTTC
TRBV13	TRBJ2-1	.	TRBD1	CASSAGGTGDMFAEQFF	TGTGCCAGCAGCGCCGGTGGGACAGGGGATATGTTTGCTGAGCAGTTCTTC
TRBV6-1	TRBJ2-7	.	.	CASSVPYYEQYF	TGTGCCAGCAGTGTGCCGTATTACGAGCAGTACTTC
TRBV29-1	TRBJ1-2	.	.	CSVEESPGPGGYGYTF	TGCAGCGTTGAAGAGAGTCCGGGACCCGGGGGCTATGGCTACACCTTC
TRBV15	TRBJ2-5	few	.	CATSIPPGLETQYF	TGTGCCACCAGCATACCACCAGGGCTAGAGACCCAGTACTTC
TRBV29-1	TRBJ1-3	.	TRBD1	CSGSRGPGNTIYF	TGCAGCGGTTCCAGGGGGCCTGGAAACACCATATATTTT
TRBV28	TRBJ2-3	few	.	CASTSGEDTQYF	TGTGCCAGCACCTCCGGTGAGGATACGCAGTATTTT
TRBV28	TRBJ1-3	.	.	CASSLPMGAIGNTIYF	TGTGCCAGCAGTTTACCCATGGGTGCCATAGGAAACACCATATATTTT
TRBV29-1	TRBJ2-6	few	.	CSVEQGSGANVRTF	TGCAGCGTTGAACAGGGCTCTGGGGCCAACGTCCGGACTTTC
TRBV20-1	TRBJ2-4	.	.	CSARDPPLAKNIQYF	TGCAGTGCTAGAGATCCCCCGTTAGCCAAAAACATTCAGTACTTC
TRBV10-3	TRBJ2-7	few	TRBD2	CAISESTREGYEQYF	TGTGCCATCAGTGAGTCAACTAGGGAGGGCTACGAGCAGTACTTC
TRBV6-6	TRBJ1-5	.	.	CASSYPGEGQPQHF	TGTGCCAGCAGTTACCCCGGCGAGGGACAGCCCCAGCATTTT
TRBV7-3	TRBJ2-3	.	TRBD1	CASSPIADRGSDTQYF	TGTGCCAGCAGCCCTATCGCGGACAGGGGGTCAGATACGCAGTATTTT
TRBV29-1	TRBJ2-1	few	.	CSVEQGGRHNEQFF	TGCAGCGTTGAACAGGGGGGCAGGCACAATGAGCAGTTCTTC
TRBV5-1	TRBJ2-3	.	TRBD1	CASSLVGQEFTDTQYF	TGCGCCAGCAGCTTGGTGGGACAGGAGTTCACAGATACGCAGTATTTT
TRBV5-1	TRBJ2-3	.	TRBD1	CASSGKTGLADTQYF	TGCGCCAGCAGCGGGAAGACAGGGTTGGCAGATACGCAGTATTTT
TRBV27	TRBJ2-1	few	.	CASSLYPRRELVNEQFF	TGTGCCAGCAGTTTATACCCTAGGAGGGAGCTAGTCAATGAGCAGTTCTTC